The 2 T cell receptor beta chains in this list originate from one sample, sequenced in a study of PD-1 blockade in classical Hodgkin lymphoma. There was relapse after autologous stem cell transplantation in every patient, and there was variation in brentuximab vedotin exposure. Libraries were prepared by immunoSEQ multiplex PCR; TCRdb keeps only in-frame clonotypes and omits some of them. The data show 75,000 to 100,000 clones, around 80% seen once. The sequencing here drew on peripheral blood mononuclear cells (PBMCs), taken at baseline. These receptors originate from a human donor with classical Hodgkin lymphoma.

In this sample, this clone turned up a few times. The chain is built from TRBV10-3 and TRBJ1-4; D possibly corresponds to TRBD1 (5 bases). This CDR3 contains 13 residues. From germline, CDR1 is ENHRY and CDR2 SYGVKD. The V and J ends lost 3 bases and 12 bases respectively, with 14 bases between them. This CDR3 is CAISETGDGELFF. The CDR3 DNA reads as TGTGCCATCAGTGAAACAGGCGACGGGGAACTGTTTTTT.

This chain links TRBV5-1 with TRBJ2-7; the D call may be TRBD1 or TRBD2 (5 bases each). Trimming stripped 7 bases from V and 2 bases from J, with 13 bases between. This CDR3 spans 13 amino acids. Germline V gene sequence: CDR1 SGHRS, CDR2 YFSETQ. The CDR3 sequence: CASAYEGTYEQYF. The CDR3 coding sequence is TGCGCCAGCGCATACGAGGGGACCTACGAGCAGTACTTC.